This paragraph reports one T cell receptor (beta chain). These data come from a study of cytotoxic CD8 clonotypes in ibrutinib-treated CLL. At the level of the study: For this cohort, patients were some eleven relapsed/refractory and approximately 15 treatment-naive, while fewer than 18 were IGHV unmutated.

Germline-derived CDR1 and CDR2 are SEHNR and FQNEAQ (reference sequence). CDR3 size: 15 residues. Trimming took off 1 base at V and 0 bases at J, with 9 bases between the two ends. Profiled with immunoSEQ multiplex PCR; TCRdb holds only in-frame clones, not every one. The sample holds 300,000 to 350,000 clones, roughly 79% seen once. The specimen comprised PBMCs, sampled before ibrutinib treatment. The chain links TRBV7-9 to TRBJ1-2; TRBD1 is a possible D gene (5 bases). This clonotype was sampled from a human donor with chronic lymphocytic leukemia. The CDR3 DNA reads TGTGCCAGCAGCTTAGAGACAGTTCCTAACTATGGCTACACCTTC. Translating it yields CASSLETVPNYGYTF.